These T cell receptor beta chains were read from a single sample in a study of glioma-infiltrating T cells. Using its own MiXCR run on the multiplex PCR reads, TCRdb lists one record per CDR3 protein. The sample yields more than 300,000 distinct CDR3 sequences, roughly two fifths seen once. The sequenced material came from glioma tissue, nonneoplastic brain tissue, or PBMCs (not recorded which). The receptor set was obtained from a human donor with low-grade glioma or glioblastoma, undergoing nonglioma brain surgery, or in good health (not recorded which). Each CDR3 is given with its conserved first and last residue. The order of the fields is J gene, V gene, clone size, D gene, CDR3 protein, CDR3 DNA. A D gene is named only where the DNA matches it firmly. A clone size is listed for some rows: how often the clone was seen (once, few, many), or a class if it is expanded.

TRBJ2-3,TRBV27,few,TRBD2,CASSQGLAGALRSDTQYF,TGTGCCAGCAGCCAGGGACTAGCGGGAGCGTTGAGGTCAGATACGCAGTATTTT
TRBJ2-3,TRBV7-2,.,.,CASRLHRDSADTQYF,TGTGCCAGCAGGCTCCATCGGGATAGCGCAGATACGCAGTATTTT
TRBJ1-2,TRBV6-1,.,.,CASGPRGYGYTF,TGTGCCAGCGGCCCCCGGGGATATGGCTACACCTTC
TRBJ2-7,TRBV28,.,.,CASSRRTGLHEQHF,TGTGCCAGCAGTCGGAGAACAGGGCTACACGAGCAGCACTTC
TRBJ1-5,TRBV20-1,.,.,CSSSKGNLNQPQHF,TGCAGTTCTAGTAAGGGGAATTTAAATCAGCCCCAGCATTTT
TRBJ1-5,TRBV20-1,.,.,CSARPGGNNQPQHF,TGCAGTGCTCGCCCGGGGGGAAACAATCAGCCCCAGCATTTT
TRBJ2-2,TRBV6-5,.,.,CASSYLHTGELFF,TGTGCCAGCAGTTACTTGCACACCGGGGAGCTGTTTTTT
TRBJ2-7,TRBV15,few,TRBD2,CATSTTSGRGDSYEQYF,TGTGCCACCAGCACTACTAGCGGGAGAGGCGATTCCTACGAGCAGTACTTC
TRBJ2-1,TRBV7-9,.,.,CASSRRDGSYNEQFF,TGTGCCAGCAGCCGCCGAGACGGCTCCTACAATGAGCAGTTCTTC
TRBJ2-7,TRBV4-1,few,.,CASSQGPRADLYEQYF,TGCGCCAGCAGCCAAGGTCCGAGGGCAGACCTTTACGAGCAGTACTTC
TRBJ1-5,TRBV28,few,.,CASSPLEQPQHF,TGTGCCAGCAGTCCCCTGGAGCAGCCCCAGCATTTT
TRBJ1-5,TRBV27,many,TRBD1,CASSSTPTGQQPQHF,TGTGCCAGCAGTTCAACGCCGACAGGGCAACAGCCCCAGCATTTT
TRBJ2-2,TRBV7-8,few,TRBD1,CASSTGTGANTGELFF,TGTGCCAGCAGCACTGGGACAGGGGCCAACACCGGGGAGCTGTTTTTT
TRBJ1-6,TRBV20-1,few,.,CSASGSFSPLHF,TGCAGTGCTAGTGGCTCCTTTTCACCCCTCCACTTT
TRBJ2-1,TRBV6-1,many,TRBD1,CASSLAGQGASYEQFF,TGTGCCAGCAGTTTAGCAGGACAGGGGGCTTCGTATGAGCAGTTCTTC
TRBJ2-3,TRBV5-4,.,TRBD2,CASSLATLPAGEAYTQYF,TGTGCCAGCAGCCTTGCTACCCTACCAGCGGGAGAGGCGTATACGCAGTATTTT
TRBJ2-3,TRBV20-1,many,TRBD2,CSARLAGGSDTQYF,TGCAGTGCTAGACTAGCGGGAGGGTCAGATACGCAGTATTTT
TRBJ1-2,TRBV15,.,.,CATSRDRLYVYTF,TGTGCCACCAGCAGAGATCGACTCTATGTCTACACCTTC
TRBJ2-7,TRBV11-2,once,TRBD1,CASRKTGQVYTEQYF,TGTGCCAGCAGAAAAACGGGACAGGTATATACCGAGCAGTACTTC
TRBJ2-7,TRBV28,many,.,CASSLSFPPYEQYF,TGTGCCAGCAGTTTGAGTTTTCCTCCCTACGAGCAGTACTTC
TRBJ2-1,TRBV27,many,TRBD2,CASSRYSGIGNEQFF,TGTGCCAGCAGTCGATATAGCGGGATCGGGAATGAGCAGTTCTTC
TRBJ1-1,TRBV12-3/TRBV12-4,.,.,CASSRRGSTEAFF,TGTGCCAGCAGTCGAAGGGGTTCCACTGAAGCTTTCTTT
TRBJ1-3,TRBV7-9,few,.,CAPTPENTIYF,TGTGCCCCTACGCCGGAAAACACCATATATTTT
TRBJ2-7,TRBV3-1,few,.,CASSQDLERLPYEQYF,TGTGCCAGCAGCCAAGATTTGGAGCGGCTGCCCTACGAGCAGTACTTC
TRBJ2-7,TRBV4-2,.,.,CASSPRWEPTYEQYF,TGTGCCAGCAGCCCTAGGTGGGAGCCGACCTACGAGCAGTACTTC
TRBJ2-1,TRBV20-1,.,TRBD2,CSACNSGSGREQFF,TGCAGCGCTTGTAATAGCGGGAGTGGACGTGAGCAGTTCTTC
TRBJ2-1,TRBV7-2,.,.,CASSLFVASGDEQFF,TGTGCCAGCAGCTTATTCGTTGCTTCAGGGGATGAGCAGTTCTTC
TRBJ2-3,TRBV29-1,.,.,CSVEASPDTQYF,TGCAGCGTTGAGGCCAGCCCGGATACGCAGTATTTT
TRBJ2-7,TRBV4-2,.,.,CASSQDFQGLYNEQYF,TGTGCCAGCAGCCAAGATTTCCAGGGGCTCTACAATGAGCAGTACTTC
TRBJ2-7,TRBV5-1,.,.,CASSFSEWTEGIHEQYF,TGCGCCAGCAGCTTCTCTGAGTGGACCGAGGGTATACACGAGCAGTACTTC
TRBJ2-7,TRBV7-9,.,.,CASSQDPTSTYEQYF,TGTGCCAGCAGCCAAGATCCAACTAGCACGTACGAGCAGTACTTC
TRBJ1-2,TRBV12-3/TRBV12-4,.,.,CASSRTRGLSGYTF,TGTGCCAGCAGCCGGACCCGGGGGCTGAGCGGCTACACCTTC
TRBJ2-7,TRBV5-1,.,.,CASSPGDNIYEQYF,TGCGCCAGCAGCCCAGGGGACAACATCTACGAGCAGTACTTC
TRBJ2-1,TRBV6-1,few,TRBD2,CAIRTLAGGPSEQFF,TGTGCCATCAGGACCCTAGCGGGAGGGCCGAGTGAGCAGTTCTTC
TRBJ2-1,TRBV6-1,.,TRBD2,CASKPGLAGTYNEQFF,TGTGCCAGCAAACCCGGACTAGCGGGAACCTACAATGAGCAGTTCTTC
TRBJ2-7,TRBV7-2,few,TRBD2,CASSGGGTSVYEQYF,TGTGCCAGCAGCGGCGGCGGGACTAGCGTATACGAGCAGTACTTC
TRBJ2-1,TRBV29-1,.,TRBD2,CSAGLAGGYGQFF,TGCAGCGCTGGACTAGCGGGAGGCTATGGGCAGTTCTTC
TRBJ1-2,TRBV25-1,few,.,CASTSEGLNYGYTF,TGTGCCAGCACTTCGGAAGGGCTAAACTATGGCTACACCTTC
TRBJ1-1,TRBV19,.,.,CASSPLLERPKTEAFF,TGTGCCAGTAGCCCCCTTCTGGAGCGGCCCAAAACTGAAGCTTTCTTT
TRBJ1-1,TRBV5-5,few,.,CASSWGGSPNTEAFF,TGTGCCAGCAGCTGGGGCGGAAGCCCGAACACTGAAGCTTTCTTT
TRBJ2-7,TRBV29-1,.,TRBD2,CSVSPPGLASHEQYF,TGCAGCGTTTCCCCACCGGGACTAGCGTCCCACGAGCAGTACTTC
TRBJ2-7,TRBV20-1,many,.,CSARAGVVQYF,TGCAGTGCTAGAGCGGGAGTTGTGCAGTACTTC